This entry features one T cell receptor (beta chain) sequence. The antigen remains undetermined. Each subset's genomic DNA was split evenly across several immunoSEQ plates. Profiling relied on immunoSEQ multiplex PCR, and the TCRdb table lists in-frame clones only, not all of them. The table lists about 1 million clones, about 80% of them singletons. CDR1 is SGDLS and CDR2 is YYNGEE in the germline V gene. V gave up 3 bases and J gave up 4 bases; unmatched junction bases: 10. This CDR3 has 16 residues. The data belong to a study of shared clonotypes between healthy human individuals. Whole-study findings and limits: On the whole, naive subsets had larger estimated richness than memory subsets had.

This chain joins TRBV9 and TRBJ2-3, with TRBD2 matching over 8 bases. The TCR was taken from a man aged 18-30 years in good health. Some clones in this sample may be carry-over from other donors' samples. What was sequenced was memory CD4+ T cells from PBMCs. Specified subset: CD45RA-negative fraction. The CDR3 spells CASSGPSGSLADTQYF. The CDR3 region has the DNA TGTGCCAGCAGCGGGCCCAGCGGGAGTTTAGCAGATACGCAGTATTTT.